A single sample gave rise to the 14 T cell receptor beta chains below, sequenced in a study of identical twins. TCRdb ran MiXCR on the 5' RACE reads and lists one entry per CDR3 protein. Of more than 1.5 million distinct CDR3 sequences listed, more than 30% were seen once; the top ten hold around 0.3%. Sequenced: cord blood. These receptors were obtained from a newborn girl in good health.

The chain joins TRBV4-2 to TRBJ2-1; the match to TRBD2 covers 8 bases. The CDR3 totals 17 residues. V was clipped by 1 base and J by 2 bases; unmatched bases: 7. The V gene's germline CDR1 is LGHNA and CDR2 YNFKEQ. Here the CDR3 DNA reads TGTGCCAGCAGCCAAGTTAAGCGGGAGTCACCCTACAATGAGCAGTTCTTC. Its translation: CASSQVKRESPYNEQFF.

The chain employs TRBV10-3 and TRBJ2-4; D unclear. V was trimmed by 2 bases and J by 13 bases, leaving 15 bases between them. Germline CDR1 is ENHRY and CDR2 is SYGVKD. The CDR3 consists of 13 residues. This chain's CDR3 is CAISETSGYEQYF. CDR3 DNA sequence: TGTGCCATCAGTGAGACCTCCGGATATGAGCAGTACTTC.

Concerning this clonotype: One end of the junction does not line up with germline, which may come from a read error. This chain joins TRBV5-1 and TRBJ2-3, with 9 bases identical to TRBD2. This CDR3 has 15 amino acids. CDR1 is SGHRS, CDR2 YFSETQ, per germline. CDR3 region: CASGLDLAGKDTQYF. The DNA of the CDR3 is TGCGCCAGCGGCTTGGACCTAGCGGGGAAAGATACGCAGTATTTT.

The chain recombines TRBV25-1 with TRBJ2-7; D is uncertain. CDR1 MGHDK and CDR2 SYGVNS come from the germline V gene. The CDR3 sequence is 11 residues long. V lost 4 bases and J lost 6, with 7 bases in between. CDR3 region: CASSVFREQYF. The CDR3 DNA is TGTGCCAGCAGTGTCTTTCGCGAGCAGTACTTC.

The sample holds a few counts of this clonotype. The chain joins TRBV20-1 to TRBJ2-5; 9 nucleotides agree with TRBD1. Judging by the DNA end, TRBJ2-7 fits better; the J call may be wrong. The CDR3 covers 13 residues. Germline lookup yields CDR1 DFQATT and CDR2 SNEGSKA (reference sequence). The CDR3 reads CSASQTGGYEQYF. In DNA, the CDR3 is TGCAGTGCTAGCCAGACAGGGGGCTACGAGCAGTACTTC.

The chain uses TRBV6-1 and TRBJ1-4; D is unresolved. V gave up 6 bases and J gave up 8 bases, with 19 bases separating them. Germline loops: CDR1 MNHNS, CDR2 SASEGT. The CDR3 is 15 residues long. The CDR3 region is CASRTRVVRGEKLFF. Here the CDR3 DNA reads TGTGCCAGCAGGACCCGCGTGGTCCGAGGGGAAAAACTGTTTTTT.

CDR3 nucleotide sequence: TGCAGTGCCCCGGGACTAGCGGGAAGATCCTACAATGAGCAGTTCTTC. It translates to CSAPGLAGRSYNEQFF. The J gene is TRBJ2-1, the V gene TRBV20-1; 13 nucleotides align to TRBD2. V was pared by 6 bases and J by 1 base, with 6 bases of the junction left unmatched. The CDR3 runs 16 residues. From germline, CDR1 is DFQATT and CDR2 SNEGSKA (reference sequence).

This clonotype was found a few times. V usage is TRBV28 and J usage is TRBJ1-5; D is possibly TRBD1 (5 bases). V was cut by 6 bases and J by 10 bases, with 16 bases left in between. The CDR3 length is 13 residues. CDR1 MDHEN and CDR2 SYDVKM come from the germline V gene. The CDR3 bases are TGTGCCAGCAGCATCAACCGACAGACACCCCAGCATTTT. This codes for CASSINRQTPQHF. Based on the CDR3 plus reference TRBV28 and TRBJ1-5, the full variable domain is DVKVTQSSRYLVKRTGEKVFLECVQDMDHENMFWYRQDPGLGLRLIYFSYDVKMKEKGDIPEGYSVSREKKERFSLILESASTNQTSMYLCASSINRQTPQHFGDGTRLSIL.

A few counts support this clonotype. The chain is built from TRBV10-3 and TRBJ2-5; TRBD2 matches 10 bases. V shed 7 bases and J 1 base; nucleotides not matched to a gene: 0. This CDR3 has 13 amino acids. The germline CDR1 and CDR2 sequences are ENHRY and SYGVKD. The CDR3 sequence: CAIKREGQETQYF. The CDR3 bases are TGTGCCATCAAGCGGGAGGGCCAAGAGACCCAGTACTTC.

The chain carries TRBV28 and TRBJ2-4; TRBD1 is a possible D gene (6 bases). The germline V and J ends were trimmed by 3 bases and 3 bases, with 15 bases remaining between them. There are 16 residues in the CDR3. The germline V gene has CDR1 MDHEN and CDR2 SYDVKM. The CDR3, as DNA: TGTGCCAGCAGTTTCCCGGTACAGGGAGACAAAAACATTCAGTACTTC. It translates to CASSFPVQGDKNIQYF. The whole variable domain, filled in from reference TRBV28 and TRBJ2-4, reads DVKVTQSSRYLVKRTGEKVFLECVQDMDHENMFWYRQDPGLGLRLIYFSYDVKMKEKGDIPEGYSVSREKKERFSLILESASTNQTSMYLCASSFPVQGDKNIQYFGAGTRLSVL.

This clonotype was seen more than once but under ten times. The V call is TRBV18, the J call TRBJ1-5; D is perhaps TRBD1 (5 bases). Germline assignment: CDR1 KGHSH and CDR2 LQKENI. Trimming removed 0 bases at V and 3 bases at J, with 6 bases between. The CDR3 is made up of 14 amino acids. CDR3 nucleotide sequence: TGTGCCAGCTCACCACCGGGACTCAATCAGCCCCAGCATTTT. Translation gives CASSPPGLNQPQHF.

The gene calls are TRBV27 and TRBJ2-1; the match to TRBD2 covers 11 bases. The CDR3 contains 17 residues. The V gene end was trimmed by 3 bases and the J gene end by 3 bases; junction bases not matched to a gene: 7. CDR1 is MNHEY, CDR2 SMNVEV, per germline (reference sequence). CDR3 protein: CASSFTSGSFFYNEQFF. CDR3 nucleotide sequence: TGTGCCAGCAGTTTTACTAGCGGGAGTTTTTTCTACAATGAGCAGTTCTTC.

The chain uses TRBV7-9 and TRBJ1-2; D remains ambiguous. V was trimmed by 7 bases and J by 1 base, leaving 16 bases between them. The CDR3 extends over 15 amino acids. Germline CDR1 reads SEHNR; CDR2 reads FQNEAQ (reference sequence). The CDR3 region has the DNA TGTGCCAGCAACCCGTCTGGACCCTTTAACTATGGCTACACCTTC. This gives the protein CASNPSGPFNYGYTF.

The V call is TRBV11-2, the J call TRBJ2-7, with D possibly matching TRBD2 (5 bases). The CDR3 length is 12 residues. The germline V and J ends were trimmed by 5 bases and 5 bases, with 10 bases remaining between them. Germline CDR1 and CDR2: SGHAT and FQNNGV. The CDR3: CASSPQRDEQYF. CDR3 in DNA: TGTGCCAGCAGCCCCCAGAGGGACGAGCAGTACTTC.